This is a list of T cell receptor beta chains from one sample in a study of blood T cell repertoires in COVID-19. Assay: immunoSEQ multiplex PCR; the TCRdb copy retains only in-frame clones and omits some. The sample records fewer than 200,000 clones, roughly 83% being singletons. Sequenced input: PBMCs or T cells enriched from blood (not recorded which). The receptors here all came from a woman between 50 and 59 years old who had recovered from COVID-19. Both conserved end residues are part of each CDR3. Clone size, where shown, is once, few, many, or a class for clones that have expanded.

TRBV6-6	TRBJ2-6	-	CASSYQFGANVLTF
TRBV12-2	TRBJ2-1	-	CASRLARCRGDSNEQFF
TRBV12-3/TRBV12-4	TRBJ1-6	-	CASSRGSNSPLHF
TRBV9	TRBJ2-1	-	CASSVRGGGLYNEQFF
TRBV9	TRBJ2-3	-	CASSPQGSGGGDTQYF
TRBV3-1/TRBV3-2	TRBJ1-1	-	CASSQSSQLSFEAFF
TRBV28	TRBJ1-5	-	CASSSPGLDQPQHF
TRBV19	TRBJ1-1	-	CASSMGRGTEAFF
TRBV29-1	TRBJ1-1	-	CSVVEGASTAFF
TRBV9	TRBJ1-1	few	CASSVSDRGTEAFF